The rows below give T cell receptor beta chains drawn from one sample of a study of cytomegalovirus exposure and HLA in healthy donors. Libraries were prepared by immunoSEQ multiplex PCR; TCRdb keeps only in-frame clonotypes and omits some of them. The profile shows around 87,000 clones, around 85% of them singletons. The sequenced sample consisted of PBMCs. Every receptor here comes from a girl under 10 years old in good health and CMV-seropositive. Both conserved end residues are part of each CDR3. A D gene is named only where the DNA matches it firmly. Only some rows state a clone size, as once, few, many or a class for expanded clones.

. TRBD1 TRBJ1-2 TRBV2 TGTGCCAGCAGTGGGACAGGAACCTATGGCTACACCTTC CASSGTGTYGYTF
. . TRBJ2-6 TRBV30 TGTGCCTGGAACCAAGTCCAGGGTCACGGATGGAGGGCCAACGTCCTGACTTTC CAWNQVQGHGWRANVLTF
. . TRBJ2-2 TRBV7-9 TGTGCCAGCAGCTTCGCAGAGAACACCGGGGAGCTGTTTTTT CASSFAENTGELFF
. . TRBJ2-6 TRBV4-1 TGCGCCAGCAGCCACGCGGGGACAGACTCTGGGGCCAACGTCCTGACTTTC CASSHAGTDSGANVLTF
. TRBD2 TRBJ2-3 TRBV5-1 TGCGCCAGCAGCTTGGGGTCTAGCGGGAGACCAGATACGCAGTATTTT CASSLGSSGRPDTQYF
. . TRBJ1-5 TRBV2 TGTGCCAGCAGTGAACCTAGCCCTCAGCCCCAGCATTTT CASSEPSPQPQHF
. . TRBJ1-5 TRBV28 TGTGCCAGCAGTTTAAGATCGTGGGCAGGGCTCGGTCAGCCCCAGCATTTT CASSLRSWAGLGQPQHF
. . TRBJ1-2 TRBV27 TGTGCCAGCAGTTTAGGGACACCGTATGGCTACACCTTC CASSLGTPYGYTF
once . TRBJ2-1 TRBV4-2 TGTGCCAGCAGCCAAGTCCGGCAGGTGAATGAGCAGTTCTTC CASSQVRQVNEQFF
once TRBD1 TRBJ2-7 TRBV29-1 TGCAGCGTTGCCAAACCCGACAGGGCTATCTCCTACGAGCAGTACTTC CSVAKPDRAISYEQYF
. . TRBJ2-7 TRBV7-9 TGTTCCAGCACGGGCGGGGACTACGAGCAGTACTTC CSSTGGDYEQYF
. TRBD1 TRBJ1-1 TRBV30 TGTGCCTGGGGTACGGGGGACAGGGGGGTGATGAACACTGAAGCTTTCTTT CAWGTGDRGVMNTEAFF
. . TRBJ2-5 TRBV25-1 TGTGCCAGCAGTGACCAGGGGACCCAAGAGACCCAGTACTTC CASSDQGTQETQYF
. TRBD2 TRBJ2-6 TRBV4-2 TGTGCCAGCAGCCACCACACCCAGCGGGACGCCCTCGGGGCCAACGTCCTGACTTTC CASSHHTQRDALGANVLTF
. . TRBJ2-6 TRBV7-2 TGTGCCAGCAGCTTCAAACTCAGGGTAATCAGAACTGGGGCCAACGTCCTGACTTTC CASSFKLRVIRTGANVLTF
. TRBD1 TRBJ2-7 TRBV15 TGTGCCACCAGCAGAGATAGGGGACAGGGCGAGCAGTACTTC CATSRDRGQGEQYF
. TRBD1 TRBJ1-1 TRBV30 TGTGCCTGGAGGGACAGGATGAACACTGAAGCTTTCTTT CAWRDRMNTEAFF
few . TRBJ2-2 TRBV19 TGTGCCAGTAGTATAGTATCCGGGGAGCTGTTTTTT CASSIVSGELFF
. . TRBJ1-1 TRBV19 TGTGCCAGTACCCCACAAGGGAGAGCTGAAGCTTTCTTT CASTPQGRAEAFF
. . TRBJ2-2 TRBV2 TGTGCCAGCAGGGGTAGCGGGAACACCGGGGAGCTGTTTTTT CASRGSGNTGELFF
. . TRBJ2-7 TRBV28 TGTGCCAGCAGAAGACAGAGCTCCTACGAGCAGTACTTC CASRRQSSYEQYF
few . TRBJ2-7 TRBV29-1 TGCAGCGTTGAAGAGCGGTGGCCAATCTACGAGCAGTACTTC CSVEERWPIYEQYF
. TRBD2 TRBJ2-1 TRBV6-1 TGTGCCAGCAGTGAGGGGACTAGCGGGATCGGGGGGGACAATGAGCAGTTCTTC CASSEGTSGIGGDNEQFF
. TRBD1 TRBJ1-2 TRBV4-2 TGTGCCAGCAGCCAAGATGGTACGACAGGGGTGTCCTATGGCTACACCTTC CASSQDGTTGVSYGYTF
. . TRBJ1-4 TRBV4-3 TGCGCCAGCAGCCAAGTCGGGATAAGAAATGAAAAACTGTTTTTT CASSQVGIRNEKLFF
. . TRBJ1-4 TRBV6-5 TGTGCCAGCAGAGCTGCGGGGGAAAAACTGTTTTTT CASRAAGEKLFF
. . TRBJ2-1 TRBV14 TGTGCCAGCACGGATAGCTATTACAATGAGCAGCTCTTC CASTDSYYNEQLF
. TRBD2 TRBJ2-7 TRBV18 TGTGCCAGCTCACCCGGCGGGGGCTCCTACGAGCAGTACTTC CASSPGGGSYEQYF
. . TRBJ2-7 TRBV2 TGTGCCAGCAGTGGGGGACACTATGCCTACGAGCAGTACTTC CASSGGHYAYEQYF
. . TRBJ1-1 TRBV20-1 TGCAGCTCCACTGAAGCTTTCTTT CSSTEAFF
. TRBD1 TRBJ1-1 TRBV10-3 TGTGCCATCAGACAGACAGGGCATGGCACTGAAGCTTTCTTT CAIRQTGHGTEAFF
. TRBD2 TRBJ2-1 TRBV6-4 TGTGCCAGCAGTGGAACTAGCGGGAGTGGCAATGAGCAGTTCTTC CASSGTSGSGNEQFF
. . TRBJ1-2 TRBV21-1 TGTGCCAGCAGCAACACCGGGGACCAGGGGAATGGCTACACCTTC CASSNTGDQGNGYTF
. . TRBJ1-1 TRBV10-3 TGTGCCACTCTGCGGCTGGGTTCAACTGAAGCTTTCTTT CATLRLGSTEAFF
. . TRBJ2-2 TRBV10-3 TGTGCCATCAGTGTGCCTCCGGGCACCGGGGAGCTGTTTTTT CAISVPPGTGELFF
. . TRBJ1-5 TRBV6-6 TGTGCCAGCAGTTCCACAGGTAGCAATCAGCCCCAGCATTTT CASSSTGSNQPQHF
. . TRBJ1-1 TRBV7-3 TGTGCCAGCAGCCCTGAGACAGGACTCACTGAAGCTTTCTTT CASSPETGLTEAFF
. . TRBJ2-5 TRBV20-1 TGCAGTGCTAGAGGGCGGGAGACCCAGTACTTC CSARGRETQYF
few . TRBJ2-1 TRBV6-6 TGTGCCAGCAGTTACGGACTTACCCCGTTGAATGAGCAGTTCTTC CASSYGLTPLNEQFF